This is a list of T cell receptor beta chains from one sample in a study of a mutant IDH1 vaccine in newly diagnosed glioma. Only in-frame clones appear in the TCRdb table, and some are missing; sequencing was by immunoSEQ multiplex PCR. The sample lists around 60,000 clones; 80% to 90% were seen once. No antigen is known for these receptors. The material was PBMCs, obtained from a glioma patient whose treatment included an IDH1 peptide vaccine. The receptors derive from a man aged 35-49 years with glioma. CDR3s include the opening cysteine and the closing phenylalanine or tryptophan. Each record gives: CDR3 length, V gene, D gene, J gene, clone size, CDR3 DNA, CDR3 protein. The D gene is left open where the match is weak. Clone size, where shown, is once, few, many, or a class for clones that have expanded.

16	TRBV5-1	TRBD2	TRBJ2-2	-	TGCGCCAGCAGCTTGCGTCTTGGGGGGGACACCGGGGAGCTGTTTTTT	CASSLRLGGDTGELFF
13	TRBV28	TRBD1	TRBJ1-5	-	TGTGCCAGCAGTGACAGGGCCGCTCAGCCCCAGCATTTT	CASSDRAAQPQHF
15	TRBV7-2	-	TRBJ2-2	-	TGTGCCAGCAGCTTATACAGCTCGAACACCGGGGAGCTGTTTTTT	CASSLYSSNTGELFF
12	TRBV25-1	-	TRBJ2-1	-	TGTGCCAGCCAAGGGTCGAGCAATGAGCAGTTCTTC	CASQGSSNEQFF
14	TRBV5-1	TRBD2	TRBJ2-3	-	TGCGCCAGCTCACCTACTAGCGGCACAGATACGCAGTATTTT	CASSPTSGTDTQYF
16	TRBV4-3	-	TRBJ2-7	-	TGCGCCAGCAGCCAAGCAGTACGAACAGGCGCTACTCAGCAGTACTTC	CASSQAVRTGATQQYF
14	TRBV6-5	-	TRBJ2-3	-	TGTGCCAGCAGTTACAGGGGTACGGAAGATACGCAGTATTTT	CASSYRGTEDTQYF
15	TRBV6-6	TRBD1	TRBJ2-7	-	TGTGCCAGCAGGCTAACCGGGACAGGGTACTACGAGCAGTACTTC	CASRLTGTGYYEQYF
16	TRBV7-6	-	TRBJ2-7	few	TGTGCCAGCAGCTTAGCCCCCGAGACAGGAAGGGACGAGCAGTACTTC	CASSLAPETGRDEQYF
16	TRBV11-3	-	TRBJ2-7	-	TGTGCCAGCAGCTTAGCTTCGGCTAGCCTAGCCGGCGAGCAGTACTTC	CASSLASASLAGEQYF
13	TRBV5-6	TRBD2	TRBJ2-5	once	TGTGCCAGCAGCATCGGGACTACCGGGGGCCAGTACTTC	CASSIGTTGGQYF
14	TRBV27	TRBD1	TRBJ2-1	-	TGTGCCAGCCATACAGGGGGCTTATACAATGAGCAGTTCTTC	CASHTGGLYNEQFF
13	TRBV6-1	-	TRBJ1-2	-	TGTGCCAGCAGTGATGACAGATACTATGGCTACACCTTC	CASSDDRYYGYTF
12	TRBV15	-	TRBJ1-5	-	TGTGCCACCAGCCATAGCAATCAGCCCCAGCATTTT	CATSHSNQPQHF
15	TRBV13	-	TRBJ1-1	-	TGTGCCAGCAGCTTATACCGGGGGCCGGGCACTGAAGCTTTCTTT	CASSLYRGPGTEAFF
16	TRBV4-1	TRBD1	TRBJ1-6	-	TGCGCCAGCAGCCCCTCGGGACAGGGTAGGGGTTCACCCCTCCACTTT	CASSPSGQGRGSPLHF
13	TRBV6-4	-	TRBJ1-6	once	TGTGCCAGCAGTGAAGCCAGGGGATCACCCCTCCACTTT	CASSEARGSPLHF
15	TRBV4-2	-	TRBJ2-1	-	TGTGCCAGCAGCCTCCAGCGTAGCTCCTACAATGAGCAGTTCTTC	CASSLQRSSYNEQFF
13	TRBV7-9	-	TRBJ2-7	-	TGTGCCAGCAGCTTGACGGACTCCTACGAGCAGTACTTC	CASSLTDSYEQYF
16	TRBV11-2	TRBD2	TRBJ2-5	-	TGTGCCAGCAGCTTCCTGGTAGCGGGGGGCCAAGAGACCCAGTACTTC	CASSFLVAGGQETQYF
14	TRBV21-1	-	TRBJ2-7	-	TGTGCCAGCAGCAAAGAGGGCAGATTCTACGAGCAGTACTTC	CASSKEGRFYEQYF
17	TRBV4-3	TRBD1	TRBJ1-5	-	TGCGCCAGCAGCCAATGGACAGGGGAGTGGAACAATCAGCCCCAGCATTTT	CASSQWTGEWNNQPQHF
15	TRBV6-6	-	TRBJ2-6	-	TGTGCCAGCAGTTGGGATGTCTCTGGGGCCAACGTCCTGACTTTC	CASSWDVSGANVLTF
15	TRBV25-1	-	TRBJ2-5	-	TGTGCCAGCAGTCAACCGGGACGGGGAAAAGAGACCCAGTACTTC	CASSQPGRGKETQYF
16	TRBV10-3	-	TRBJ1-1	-	TGTGCCATCAGTGAGTCGACAAGGAGGCCATCTGCTGAAGCTTTCTTT	CAISESTRRPSAEAFF
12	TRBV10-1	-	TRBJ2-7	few	TGCGCCAGCAGTGCTAGGGGCTACGAGCAGTACTTC	CASSARGYEQYF
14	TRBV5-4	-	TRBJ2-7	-	TGTGCCAGCAGCACCGATATACAAGGCTACGAGCAGTACTTC	CASSTDIQGYEQYF
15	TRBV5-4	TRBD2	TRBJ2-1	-	TGTGCCAGCAGCTTTAGCGGGAGAGGGAACAATGAGCAGTTCTTC	CASSFSGRGNNEQFF
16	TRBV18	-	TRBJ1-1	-	TGTGCCAGCTCATACAGTCTTTGGGTCAGCGGCACTGAAGCTTTCTTT	CASSYSLWVSGTEAFF
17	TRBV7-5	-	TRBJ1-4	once	TGTGCCAGAAGCTTAGTTGCAGGACCTACAACTAATGAAAAACTGTTTTTT	CARSLVAGPTTNEKLFF
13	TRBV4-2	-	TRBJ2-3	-	TGTGCCAGCAGCCCCAGGGCGTTAGATACGCAGTATTTT	CASSPRALDTQYF
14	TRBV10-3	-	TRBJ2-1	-	TGTGCCATCAGGGCGATTAGCTCCTACAATGAGCAGTTCTTC	CAIRAISSYNEQFF
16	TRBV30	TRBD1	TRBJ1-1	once	TGTGCCTGGAGTGCCGGGACAGGGGGCCGCCTCGGGAAAGCTTTCTTT	CAWSAGTGGRLGKAFF
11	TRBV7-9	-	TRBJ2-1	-	TGTGCCAGCAGCTTAAGGAATGAGCAGTTCTTC	CASSLRNEQFF
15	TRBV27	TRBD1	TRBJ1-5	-	TGTGCCAGCAGAAACGGACAGGCCCCCAATCAGCCCCAGCATTTT	CASRNGQAPNQPQHF
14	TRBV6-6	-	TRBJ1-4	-	TGTGCCAGCAGCCAAACACAGGGAGGTGAAAAACTGTTTTTT	CASSQTQGGEKLFF
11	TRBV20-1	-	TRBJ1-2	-	TGCAGTGCTGGGGGCGCGTATGGCTACACCTTC	CSAGGAYGYTF
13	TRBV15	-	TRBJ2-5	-	TGTGCCACCAGCAGAGGCCCAAAAGAGACCCAGTACTTC	CATSRGPKETQYF
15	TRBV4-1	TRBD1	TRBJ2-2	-	TGCGCCAGCAGCCTCGGGACAGGGAGCACCGGGGAGCTGTTTTTT	CASSLGTGSTGELFF
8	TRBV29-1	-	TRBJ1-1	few	TGCAGCGTTGAGGGACAAACTTTT	CSVEGQTF
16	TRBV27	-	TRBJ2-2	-	TGTGCCAGCAGTTTAAGGTGGTCTACGGACACCGGGGAGCTGTTTTTT	CASSLRWSTDTGELFF
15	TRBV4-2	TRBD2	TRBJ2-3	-	TGTGCCAGCAGCCCGTCGACTAGCGGGGGGGATACGCAGTATTTT	CASSPSTSGGDTQYF
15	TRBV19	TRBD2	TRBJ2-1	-	TGTGCCAGTAGTATAGTGGCGGGAGGGTCCAATGAGCAGTTCTTC	CASSIVAGGSNEQFF
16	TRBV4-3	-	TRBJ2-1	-	TGCGCCAGCAGCCAAGACGGAGATAGCTCCTACAATGAGCAGTTCTTC	CASSQDGDSSYNEQFF
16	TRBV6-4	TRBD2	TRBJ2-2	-	TGTGCCAGCAGTCCCCAAGCGGGGTTGGTCACCGGGGAGCTGTTTTTT	CASSPQAGLVTGELFF
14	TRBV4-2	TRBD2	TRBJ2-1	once	TGTGCCAGCAGCCAAATCGATACGACTAGCGAGCAGTTCTTC	CASSQIDTTSEQFF
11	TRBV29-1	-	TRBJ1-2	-	TGCAGCGCACGGGGGGCAGATGGCTACACCTTC	CSARGADGYTF
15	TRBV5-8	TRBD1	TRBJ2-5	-	TGTGCCAGCAGCCGCGGGACAGGGGTCCAAGAGACCCAGTACTTC	CASSRGTGVQETQYF
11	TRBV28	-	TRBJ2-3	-	TGTGCCAGCAAGGTCACAGATACGCAGTATTTT	CASKVTDTQYF
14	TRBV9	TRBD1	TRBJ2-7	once	TGTGCCAGCAGCATAGGGACAGGGGGCGGCGAGCAGTACTTC	CASSIGTGGGEQYF
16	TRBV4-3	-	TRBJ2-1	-	TGCGCCAGCAGCCAAGAGTGGGGCGGGGACTTCAAGGAGCAGTTCTTC	CASSQEWGGDFKEQFF
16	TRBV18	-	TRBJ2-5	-	TGTGCCAGCTCACCAACATTTAACAACCAGCAAGAGACCCAGTACTTC	CASSPTFNNQQETQYF
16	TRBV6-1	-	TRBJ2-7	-	TGTGCCAGCAGTGAATGGGAAGTAGGGCGGGAATACGAGCAGTACTTC	CASSEWEVGREYEQYF
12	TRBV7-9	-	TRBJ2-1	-	TGTGCCAGCAGCTTAGGTAGAGGTGAGCAGTTCTTC	CASSLGRGEQFF
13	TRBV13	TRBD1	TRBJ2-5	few	TGTGCCAGCAGCTTAGTCAGGGGGGAGACCCAGTACTTC	CASSLVRGETQYF
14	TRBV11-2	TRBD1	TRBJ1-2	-	TGTGCCAGCAGCTCGGACAGGGTTAACTATGGCTACACCTTC	CASSSDRVNYGYTF
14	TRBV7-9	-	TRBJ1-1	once	TGTGCCAGCACCCATATCTTTGGGTGGACTGAAGCTTTCTTT	CASTHIFGWTEAFF
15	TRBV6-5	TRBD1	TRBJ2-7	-	TGTGCCAGCAGGTCCCGACAGGGGGCGAACTACGAGCAGTACTTC	CASRSRQGANYEQYF
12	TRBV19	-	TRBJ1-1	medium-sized	TGTGCCAGTAGTATTGGCCCGCGAGAGGCTTTCTTT	CASSIGPREAFF